Presented here are 7 T cell receptor beta chains from one specimen sequenced in a study of cytomegalovirus exposure and HLA in healthy donors. Profiling relied on immunoSEQ multiplex PCR, and the TCRdb table lists in-frame clones only, not all of them. The repertoire holds over 60,000 clones, approximately 94% seen once, with 4% to 5.5% in the top ten. The sample consisted of PBMCs. These receptors were collected from a man younger than 35 in good health and CMV-seropositive.

This sequence joins TRBV28 and TRBJ2-2; D perhaps matches TRBD2 (5 bases). Germline lookup yields CDR1 MDHEN and CDR2 SYDVKM. CDR3 length: 19 residues. V was cut by 2 bases and J by 0 bases, with 19 bases left in between. CDR3 nucleotide sequence: TGTGCCAGCAGTTTAACCCCCTGGAGGCTAGCTGCGAACACCGGGGAGCTGTTTTTT. This codes for CASSLTPWRLAANTGELFF. Together with reference TRBV28 and TRBJ2-2, the CDR3 gives the full variable domain: DVKVTQSSRYLVKRTGEKVFLECVQDMDHENMFWYRQDPGLGLRLIYFSYDVKMKEKGDIPEGYSVSREKKERFSLILESASTNQTSMYLCASSLTPWRLAANTGELFFGEGSRLTVL.

The CDR3 nucleotides are TGCAGCGTTCCTTCCAGCGCGTTCCAGGGGGTATCCTATGGCTACACCTTC. Its protein product is CSVPSSAFQGVSYGYTF. V gene TRBV29-1 combines with J gene TRBJ1-2; 7 nucleotides line up with TRBD1. Germline assignment: CDR1 SQVTM and CDR2 ANQGSEA. The junction had 19 bases not matched to a gene; V was cut back by 5 bases and J by 4 bases. The CDR3 has 17 residues.

This clone was picked up one time. This chain uses TRBV18 with TRBJ2-5; TRBD1 aligns across 10 bases. The V and J ends lost 6 bases and 5 bases, in that order; junction bases with no gene match: 9. Germline-derived CDR1 and CDR2 are KGHSH and LQKENI. The CDR3 is 15 residues long. The CDR3 reads CASSSPGQGWETQYF. DNA for the CDR3: TGTGCCAGCTCGTCGCCGGGACAGGGGTGGGAGACCCAGTACTTC.

The V and J genes are TRBV5-4 and TRBJ2-7; D call uncertain. This CDR3 spans 15 amino acids. CDR1 and CDR2 from the germline V gene are SGHNT and YYREEE (reference sequence). The V gene lost 0 bases and the J gene lost 0 bases, with 10 bases spanning the gap. The chain's CDR3 is CASSLDPASSYEQYF. In DNA, the CDR3 is TGTGCCAGCAGCTTGGATCCGGCTAGCTCCTACGAGCAGTACTTC.

This clone was seen a single time. This chain joins TRBV27 and TRBJ2-2; TRBD1 is a possible D gene (6 bases). The CDR3 runs 13 residues. V lost 4 bases and J lost 7, with 10 bases in between. CDR1 is MNHEY and CDR2 is SMNVEV in the germline V gene (reference sequence). CDR3 in amino acids: CASSSGQSGELFF. As DNA, the CDR3 is TGTGCCAGCAGTTCCGGACAGAGCGGGGAGCTGTTTTTT.

The gene calls are TRBV6-6 and TRBJ2-1, with D possibly being TRBD2 (5 bases). The V and J ends lost 7 bases and 0 bases respectively, with 16 bases between them. The CDR3 spans 16 residues. The V gene's germline CDR1 is MNHNY and CDR2 SVGAGI (reference sequence). The DNA of the CDR3 is TGTGCCAGCATTCACCGAAGCGGTAGCTCCTACAATGAGCAGTTCTTC. Translated, it gives CASIHRSGSSYNEQFF.

V and J are TRBV7-9 and TRBJ2-7, with 11 bases fitting TRBD2. The germline gives CDR1 SEHNR, CDR2 FQNEAQ (reference sequence). This CDR3 is 12 amino acids long. The junction had 0 bases not matched to a gene; V was cut back by 3 bases and J by 8 bases. The CDR3 region has the DNA TGTGCCAGCAGCTTGACTAGCGGGAAGCAGTACTTC. This encodes CASSLTSGKQYF.